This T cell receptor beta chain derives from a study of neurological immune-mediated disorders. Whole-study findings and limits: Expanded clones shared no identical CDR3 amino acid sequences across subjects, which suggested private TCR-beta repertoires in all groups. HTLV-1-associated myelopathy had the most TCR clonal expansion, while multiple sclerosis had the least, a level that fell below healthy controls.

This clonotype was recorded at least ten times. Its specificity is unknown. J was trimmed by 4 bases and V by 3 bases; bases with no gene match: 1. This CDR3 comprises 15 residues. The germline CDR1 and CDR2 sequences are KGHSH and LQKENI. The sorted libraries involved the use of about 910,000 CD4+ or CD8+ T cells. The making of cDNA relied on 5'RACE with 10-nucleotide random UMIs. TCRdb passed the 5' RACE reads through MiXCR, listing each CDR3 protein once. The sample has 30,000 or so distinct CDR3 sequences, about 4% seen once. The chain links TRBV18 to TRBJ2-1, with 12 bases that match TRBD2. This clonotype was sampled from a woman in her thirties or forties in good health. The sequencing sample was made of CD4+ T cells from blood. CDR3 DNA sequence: TGTGCCAGCTCACCTGGACTAGCGGGGTACAATGAGCAGTTCTTC. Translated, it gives CASSPGLAGYNEQFF.